These 24 T cell receptor beta chains came from one sample sequenced in a study of T cell repertoires in ileal Crohn's disease. The method was immunoSEQ multiplex PCR; TCRdb's version includes in-frame clones alone and lacks a portion of them. The sample lists 13,000 to 15,000 clones, about 73% occurring once. Sequencing was done on a sample of ileal tissue. The receptor set was obtained from an adult with Crohn's disease.

This clone appeared a few times. The chain links TRBV4-3 to TRBJ1-5; D ambiguous. This CDR3 is built from 16 residues. Germline V gene sequence: CDR1 LGHNA, CDR2 YSLEER. The V gene lost 1 base and the J gene lost 0 bases, with 10 bases spanning the gap. CDR3 bases: TGCGCCAGCAGCCAAGTCTACGGGTATAGCAATCAGCCCCAGCATTTT. It translates to CASSQVYGYSNQPQHF.

The chain employs TRBV7-6 and TRBJ2-2; the D gene is possibly TRBD2 (5 bases). Germline V gives CDR1 SGHVS, CDR2 FNYEAQ. V was pared by 4 bases and J by 1 base, with 13 bases between. The CDR3 is 16 residues long. The CDR3 loop reads CASSSGLGMNTGELFF. DNA for the CDR3: TGTGCCAGCAGCTCAGGACTGGGGATGAACACCGGGGAGCTGTTTTTT.

The V gene is TRBV30, the J gene TRBJ2-3; D is perhaps TRBD2 (5 bases). V was cut by 5 bases and J by 0 bases, with 12 bases left in between. The CDR3 contains 14 residues. Germline loops: CDR1 GTSNPN, CDR2 SVGIG (reference sequence). CDR3 sequence: CAWGGGTSTDTQYF. The CDR3 nucleotides read TGTGCCTGGGGAGGCGGTACTAGCACAGATACGCAGTATTTT.

The gene calls are TRBV29-1 and TRBJ2-3, with 7 bases matching TRBD1. V lost 5 bases to trimming and J lost 2 bases; unmatched junction nucleotides: 13. Germline V gene data show CDR1 as SQVTM and CDR2 as ANQGSEA. The CDR3 consists of 16 residues. CDR3 DNA sequence: TGCAGCGTTCGACCCACCACAGGGGCAGTCACAGATACGCAGTATTTT. Residues: CSVRPTTGAVTDTQYF.

This clone was counted only a few times. The V and J genes are TRBV14 and TRBJ2-4, with TRBD2 identical over 8 bases. Unmatched junction bases numbered 2, after V lost 1 base and J lost 0 bases. Germline values: CDR1 SGHDN, CDR2 FVKESK. This CDR3 is built from 16 residues. This CDR3 reads CASSQASGRAKNIQYF. For the CDR3, the DNA is TGTGCCAGCAGCCAAGCTAGCGGGCGAGCCAAAAACATTCAGTACTTC.

The rearrangement uses TRBV9 and TRBJ2-3; TRBD1 agrees at 8 bases. Germline CDR1 SGDLS, CDR2 YYNGEE. The CDR3 runs 17 residues. J gave up 6 bases and V 5 bases, and 17 bases lay outside the gene matches. DNA of the CDR3: TGTGCCAGCAGTACCACCACGGGGCAGGGGGCTGTCGATACGCAGTATTTT. Translated: CASSTTTGQGAVDTQYF. Combining the CDR3 with reference TRBV9 and TRBJ2-3 gives the whole variable domain DSGVTQTPKHLITATGQRVTLRCSPRSGDLSVYWYQQSLDQGLQFLIQYYNGEERAKGNILERFSAQQFPDLHSELNLSSLELGDSALYFCASSTTTGQGAVDTQYFGPGTRLTVL.

The chain carries TRBV6-6 and TRBJ2-1; possibly TRBD2 for D (6 bases). The CDR3 sequence is 13 residues long. CDR1 is MNHNY and CDR2 is SVGAGI in the germline V gene (reference sequence). Trimming shortened V by 10 bases and J by 5 bases, and 15 bases separated the two germline ends. In DNA form, the CDR3 reads TGTGCCACCGGGAGAGGGAAGAACAATGAGCAGTTCTTC. This encodes CATGRGKNNEQFF.

This clone turned up a few times. The V gene is TRBV19, the J gene TRBJ1-1, with a weak D call TRBD1 (6 bases). The CDR3 has 14 amino acids. The germline V gene has CDR1 LNHDA and CDR2 SQIVND (reference sequence). V lost 2 bases and J 0 bases, leaving 7 bases between the germline ends. The CDR3 loop is CASSITGLNTEAFF. The CDR3 DNA follows: TGTGCCAGTAGTATAACAGGGTTGAACACTGAAGCTTTCTTT. Combining the CDR3 with reference TRBV19 and TRBJ1-1 gives the whole variable domain DGGITQSPKYLFRKEGQNVTLSCEQNLNHDAMYWYRQDPGQGLRLIYYSQIVNDFQKGDIAEGYSVSREKKESFPLTVTSAQKNPTAFYLCASSITGLNTEAFFGQGTRLTVV.

V is TRBV4-2 and J is TRBJ2-3, with 8 bases matching TRBD2. The germline gives CDR1 LGHNA, CDR2 YNFKEQ. CDR3 length: 15 amino acids. The V gene end was trimmed by 5 bases and the J gene end by 2 bases; junction bases not matched to a gene: 6. The CDR3 nucleotides read TGTGCCAGCAGCACCCGGGGGGGCGACACAGATACGCAGTATTTT. Residues: CASSTRGGDTDTQYF.

This sequence joins TRBV25-1 and TRBJ2-3; 8 bases align to TRBD2. Per the germline V gene, CDR1 is MGHDK and CDR2 is SYGVNS. The CDR3 consists of 13 residues. Unmatched junction bases numbered 2, after V lost 8 bases and J lost 1 base. The CDR3 is CASEAGGTDTQYF. The CDR3 bases are TGTGCCAGCGAAGCGGGGGGCACAGATACGCAGTATTTT.

The chain couples TRBV6-5 to TRBJ1-2; no firm D call. V lost 0 bases, J lost 2 bases, and 10 bases lay in between. Germline-derived CDR1 and CDR2 are MNHEY and SVGAGI. The CDR3 contains 15 residues. CDR3 nucleotides: TGTGCCAGCAGTTACTCCTACGGGGAGAACTATGGCTACACCTTC. Translation: CASSYSYGENYGYTF.

The chain links TRBV30 to TRBJ1-6; a possible D gene is TRBD1 (6 bases). The CDR3 is 13 amino acids. Trimming stripped 4 bases from V and 7 bases from J, with 11 bases between. From germline, CDR1 is GTSNPN and CDR2 SVGIG (reference sequence). The DNA of the CDR3 is TGTGCCTGGACCGGACAGACAAATTCACCCCTCCACTTT. Its translation: CAWTGQTNSPLHF.

This sequence joins TRBV5-1 and TRBJ1-4; D is undetermined. Germline lookup yields CDR1 SGHRS and CDR2 YFSETQ. V was shortened by 1 base and J by 5 bases, with 9 bases between the two germline ends. The CDR3 is made up of 14 amino acids. CDR3 bases: TGCGCCAGCAGCTTGAACAGTCTAAATGAAAAACTGTTTTTT. This sequence encodes CASSLNSLNEKLFF.

The rearrangement links TRBV15 to TRBJ2-5, with 7 bases matching TRBD1. Losses at the gene ends were 1 base for V and 5 bases for J; bases not matched to a gene: 7. CDR1 and CDR2 from the germline V gene are LNHNV and YYDKDF (reference sequence). This CDR3 contains 15 residues. The CDR3 sequence is CATSRGLGGTETQYF. CDR3 sequence (DNA): TGTGCCACCAGCAGAGGTTTAGGGGGCACCGAGACCCAGTACTTC.

The chain recombines TRBV5-6 with TRBJ2-7, with D maybe TRBD2 (6 bases). Germline CDR1 is SGHDT and CDR2 is YYEEEE. The length of the CDR3 is 15 residues. The V end lost 4 bases, the J end lost 3 bases, and 17 bases lay between the germline ends. CDR3 sequence (DNA): TGTGCCAGCAGCGGTACCATACTAGCTAACTACGAGCAGTACTTC. Its translation is CASSGTILANYEQYF. The full variable domain, in which reference TRBV5-6 and TRBJ2-7 provide the parts outside the CDR3, is DAGVTQSPTHLIKTRGQQVTLRCSPKSGHDTVSWYQQALGQGPQFIFQYYEEEERQRGNFPDRFSGHQFPNYSSELNVNALLLGDSALYLCASSGTILANYEQYFGPGTRLTVT.

V gene TRBV6-5 combines with J gene TRBJ2-2; TRBD2 aligns across 8 bases. Germline trimming cut 6 bases from V and 6 bases from J; bases unmatched to any gene: 9. The CDR3 has 15 residues. The germline gives CDR1 MNHEY, CDR2 SVGAGI. The DNA of the CDR3 is TGTGCCAGCAGCTCATCGGGAGGGCGGCCCGGGGAGCTGTTTTTT. Translating it yields CASSSSGGRPGELFF.

This clone was observed a handful of times. The chain combines TRBV29-1 with TRBJ2-7, with 10 bases lining up with TRBD1. The CDR3 is made up of 14 amino acids. Germline V gives CDR1 SQVTM, CDR2 ANQGSEA. Trimming cost V 7 bases and J 6 bases; bases outside gene matches: 12. CDR3 sequence reads: CSAGGRQGAGEQYF. The CDR3 DNA follows: TGCAGCGCCGGCGGGCGACAGGGGGCCGGCGAGCAGTACTTC.

This clone was seen a single time. The gene calls are TRBV19 and TRBJ2-2, with D possibly TRBD1 on 6 matching bases. V was trimmed by 5 bases and J by 0 bases, leaving 16 bases between them. Germline V gene lookup returns CDR1 LNHDA and CDR2 SQIVND (reference sequence). The CDR3 is made up of 17 amino acids. The CDR3, as DNA: TGTGCCAGTAGTTCGAGCAGGGGCTTGGCGAACACCGGGGAGCTGTTTTTT. Its translation: CASSSSRGLANTGELFF.

The chain recombines TRBV15 with TRBJ1-2, with TRBD1 as a possible D gene (5 bases). The CDR3 loop spans 17 amino acids. Germline CDR1 is LNHNV and CDR2 is YYDKDF (reference sequence). V was trimmed by 3 bases and J by 0 bases, leaving 17 bases between them. CDR3 residues: CATSRGGSSLSNYGYTF. As DNA, the CDR3 is TGTGCCACCAGCAGGGGGGGGTCCTCTCTCTCTAACTATGGCTACACCTTC.

The chain carries TRBV4-3 and TRBJ2-7; TRBD1 agrees at 7 bases. This CDR3 spans 16 amino acids. The germline V gene encodes CDR1 LGHNA and CDR2 YSLEER. The junction had 10 bases not matched to a gene; V was cut back by 3 bases and J by 2 bases. The CDR3 here is CASSHSATGETYEQYF. CDR3 nucleotides: TGCGCCAGCAGCCACAGCGCAACAGGGGAAACCTACGAGCAGTACTTC.

The rearrangement uses TRBV2 and TRBJ2-7, with D possibly matching TRBD2 (6 bases). The CDR3 is 13 amino acids. V was shortened by 4 bases and J by 6 bases, with 13 bases between the two germline ends. Germline assignment: CDR1 SNHLY and CDR2 FYNNEI. The CDR3, as DNA: TGTGCCAGCAGTGTCCAACGGGAGAGCGAGCAGTACTTC. This gives the protein CASSVQRESEQYF.

Worth noting for this clone: The same CDR3 also results from other DNA sequences found in this sample. In nucleotides, the CDR3 is TGTGCCAGCAGCTTTAGCGGGGCCTACGAGCAGTACTTC. It translates to CASSFSGAYEQYF. The chain carries TRBV7-8 and TRBJ2-7, with 8 nucleotides matching TRBD2. CDR3 length: 13 residues. Germline loops: CDR1 SGHVS, CDR2 FQNEAQ. V gave up 3 bases and J gave up 2 bases; unmatched junction bases: 0.

The V and J genes are TRBV10-3 and TRBJ2-6; 7 bases are a match to TRBD2. J gave up 2 bases and V 6 bases, and 4 bases lay outside the gene matches. Germline CDR1 reads ENHRY; CDR2 reads SYGVKD. This CDR3 comprises 15 residues. The CDR3 protein is CAISVAGAGANVLTF. The CDR3 nucleotides are TGTGCCATCAGCGTGGCGGGAGCTGGGGCCAACGTCCTGACTTTC.

The chain carries TRBV19 and TRBJ2-3; TRBD2 aligns across 9 bases. This CDR3 is 15 amino acids long. Germline CDR1 and CDR2: LNHDA and SQIVND (reference sequence). J gave up 2 bases and V 3 bases, and 3 bases lay outside the gene matches. The CDR3 DNA reads TGTGCCAGTAGTATGGTAGCGGGAGTCACAGATACGCAGTATTTT. Its translation is CASSMVAGVTDTQYF.